The clone carrying this T cell receptor (beta chain) has a handful of counts. Its antigen is unknown. Trimming shortened V by 7 bases and J by 1 base, and 16 bases separated the two germline ends. The CDR3 length is 15 residues. In germline, CDR1 is LNHDA, CDR2 SQIVND (reference sequence). TCRbeta library construction was performed incorporating unique molecular identifiers. One entry per CDR3 protein results from TCRdb running MiXCR on the PCR reads. The repertoire consists of around 180,000 distinct CDR3 sequences, with 11% occurring once and the leading ten covering less than 15%. This entry belongs to a study of T-cell reconstitution after alpha-beta-depleted transplantation in children. Study observations and caveats: Where some patients showed high TCRbeta diversity at day 60, it came from recipient T cells and thymic progenitors that had survived. A year post-transplant, T-cell counts and diversity derived mostly from newly produced T cells.

The source material was PBMCs, sampled before TCRalphabeta/CD19-depleted stem cell transplant. The chain uses TRBV19 and TRBJ1-1, with unresolved D. This TCR derives from a boy under 10 years old with acute myeloid leukemia, due to receive a stem cell transplant. In DNA form, the CDR3 reads TGTGCCAGTACCCCGACGATTTGGAGGAACACTGAAGCTTTCTTT. Translating it yields CASTPTIWRNTEAFF.